The clone carrying this T cell receptor (beta chain) was detected a few times. The target antigen is unknown. Every bit of the isolated RNA underwent reverse transcription, so sequencing read expressed TCRB transcripts. Using immunoSEQ multiplex PCR, the repertoire was profiled, and TCRdb retains in-frame clones only, with some absent. The table includes nearly 700,000 clones, 13% detected once. This sample is part of a study of beta chain features in type 1 diabetes. For the study at large: Similarity in age, gender and cell yields was seen between patients and healthy donors. Study results and caveats: Shorter TCRB CDR3s, moderately but significantly so, were found in Type 1 diabetes patients in all four CD4+ subsets.

The receptor comes from a man aged 18-30 years with type 1 diabetes. Sequenced material: naive CD4+ T cells from blood.

CDR3 DNA: TGTGCCAGCAGCCACCCGTCGACGGAAGCCCAAGAGACCCAGTACTTC. Its protein is CASSHPSTEAQETQYF. The chain has TRBV7-6 and TRBJ2-5; no reliable D call. The V gene's germline CDR1 is SGHVS and CDR2 FNYEAQ. The CDR3 length is 16 residues. V was shortened by 5 bases and J by 1 base, with 17 bases between the two germline ends.